The rows below give T cell receptor beta chains drawn from one sample of a study of T cell responses to AZD1222 COVID-19 vaccine. Libraries were prepared by immunoSEQ multiplex PCR; TCRdb keeps only in-frame clonotypes and omits some of them. The profile shows more than 85,000 clones, more than 90% of them singletons. The sequenced sample was peripheral blood, obtained 28 days after the second AZD1222 dose. These receptors were taken from an adult who received the AZD1222 COVID-19 vaccine. CDR3s include the opening cysteine and the closing phenylalanine or tryptophan. Each record gives: J gene, clone size, V gene, D gene, CDR3 length, CDR3 protein, CDR3 DNA. D genes are given only for firm matches. Clone size is not always given. Where it is, it says once, few, many or a class for expanded clones.

j_call: TRBJ2-2; clone_size: .; v_call: TRBV18; d_call: .; cdr3_length: 13; cdr3_aa: CASSPPSSGELFF; cdr3_nt: TGTGCCAGCTCACCCCCCAGTTCCGGGGAGCTGTTTTTT
j_call: TRBJ1-6; clone_size: .; v_call: TRBV5-1; d_call: .; cdr3_length: 17; cdr3_aa: CASSPDGFSSYNSPLHF; cdr3_nt: TGCGCCAGCAGCCCGGACGGGTTTAGCTCCTATAATTCACCCCTCCACTTT
j_call: TRBJ2-1; clone_size: .; v_call: TRBV23-1; d_call: TRBD2; cdr3_length: 15; cdr3_aa: CASSQSGTSGGEQFF; cdr3_nt: TGCGCCAGCAGTCAATCGGGGACTAGCGGGGGGGAGCAGTTCTTC
j_call: TRBJ2-1; clone_size: .; v_call: TRBV20-1; d_call: TRBD2; cdr3_length: 15; cdr3_aa: CSASLLAGGEREQFF; cdr3_nt: TGCAGTGCTAGTTTGCTAGCGGGGGGCGAACGAGAGCAGTTCTTC
j_call: TRBJ2-2; clone_size: .; v_call: TRBV19; d_call: .; cdr3_length: 14; cdr3_aa: CASRKSSNTGELFF; cdr3_nt: TGTGCCAGTAGGAAGTCTAGCAACACCGGGGAGCTGTTTTTT
j_call: TRBJ2-1; clone_size: .; v_call: TRBV12-3/TRBV12-4; d_call: .; cdr3_length: 10; cdr3_aa: CASSLNEQFF; cdr3_nt: TGTGCCAGCAGTTTGAATGAGCAGTTCTTC
j_call: TRBJ2-5; clone_size: .; v_call: TRBV7-2; d_call: TRBD2; cdr3_length: 17; cdr3_aa: CASTPGGSGGAEETQYF; cdr3_nt: TGTGCCAGCACCCCCGGGGGAAGCGGGGGGGCCGAGGAGACCCAGTACTTC
j_call: TRBJ2-1; clone_size: once; v_call: TRBV5-1; d_call: TRBD1; cdr3_length: 15; cdr3_aa: CASSPDRAGGNEQFF; cdr3_nt: TGCGCCAGCAGTCCTGACAGGGCTGGCGGGAATGAGCAGTTCTTC
j_call: TRBJ1-5; clone_size: .; v_call: TRBV20-1; d_call: TRBD1; cdr3_length: 15; cdr3_aa: CSASAQGAFEQPQHF; cdr3_nt: TGCAGTGCTAGTGCACAGGGGGCGTTCGAACAGCCCCAGCATTTT
j_call: TRBJ1-2; clone_size: .; v_call: TRBV2; d_call: TRBD1; cdr3_length: 12; cdr3_aa: CASSETGDGYTF; cdr3_nt: TGTGCCAGCAGTGAAACAGGGGACGGCTACACCTTC
j_call: TRBJ2-4; clone_size: once; v_call: TRBV6-2/TRBV6-3; d_call: .; cdr3_length: 14; cdr3_aa: CASSYSSSGDIQYF; cdr3_nt: TGTGCCAGCAGTTACTCGTCTAGTGGGGACATTCAGTACTTC
j_call: TRBJ1-1; clone_size: once; v_call: TRBV12-3/TRBV12-4; d_call: TRBD1; cdr3_length: 13; cdr3_aa: CASSGWDRDLAFF; cdr3_nt: TGTGCCAGCAGTGGGTGGGACAGGGACTTAGCTTTCTTT
j_call: TRBJ2-3; clone_size: .; v_call: TRBV5-6; d_call: TRBD1; cdr3_length: 12; cdr3_aa: CASSWDRDTQYF; cdr3_nt: TGTGCCAGCAGCTGGGACAGGGATACGCAGTATTTT
j_call: TRBJ2-1; clone_size: .; v_call: TRBV7-2; d_call: TRBD1; cdr3_length: 15; cdr3_aa: CASSLDRQTGGEQFF; cdr3_nt: TGTGCCAGCAGCTTAGATCGTCAGACAGGGGGGGAGCAGTTCTTC
j_call: TRBJ1-1; clone_size: .; v_call: TRBV6-2/TRBV6-3; d_call: .; cdr3_length: 13; cdr3_aa: CASSLLTDSEAFF; cdr3_nt: TGTGCCAGCAGTTTATTGACAGACTCTGAAGCTTTCTTT
j_call: TRBJ2-3; clone_size: .; v_call: TRBV6-5; d_call: TRBD1; cdr3_length: 14; cdr3_aa: CASTGEYFADTQYF; cdr3_nt: TGTGCCAGTACAGGGGAATATTTTGCAGATACGCAGTATTTT
j_call: TRBJ1-1; clone_size: .; v_call: TRBV5-4; d_call: .; cdr3_length: 14; cdr3_aa: CASSFGPGESEAFF; cdr3_nt: TGTGCCAGCAGCTTTGGTCCTGGGGAGTCTGAAGCTTTCTTT
j_call: TRBJ1-1; clone_size: .; v_call: TRBV6-4; d_call: TRBD1; cdr3_length: 14; cdr3_aa: CASSLDRASTEAFF; cdr3_nt: TGTGCCAGCAGTTTAGACAGGGCTTCCACTGAAGCTTTCTTT
j_call: TRBJ2-1; clone_size: .; v_call: TRBV25-1; d_call: .; cdr3_length: 12; cdr3_aa: CASSESRWEQFF; cdr3_nt: TGTGCCAGCAGTGAATCCCGTTGGGAGCAGTTCTTC
j_call: TRBJ2-2; clone_size: .; v_call: TRBV7-3; d_call: TRBD2; cdr3_length: 15; cdr3_aa: CASGLAGSYTGELFF; cdr3_nt: TGTGCCAGCGGACTAGCGGGGTCGTACACCGGGGAGCTGTTTTTT
j_call: TRBJ2-2; clone_size: .; v_call: TRBV24-1; d_call: .; cdr3_length: 16; cdr3_aa: CATSDVSGANTGELFF; cdr3_nt: TGTGCCACCAGTGATGTCTCAGGGGCGAACACCGGGGAGCTGTTTTTT
j_call: TRBJ2-2; clone_size: .; v_call: TRBV6-2/TRBV6-3; d_call: TRBD1; cdr3_length: 16; cdr3_aa: CASSYRTGVTTGELFF; cdr3_nt: TGTGCCAGCAGTTACCGGACAGGGGTGACGACCGGGGAGCTGTTTTTT
j_call: TRBJ1-5; clone_size: .; v_call: TRBV7-6; d_call: TRBD1; cdr3_length: 16; cdr3_aa: CASSLGDTGGNQPQHF; cdr3_nt: TGTGCCAGCAGCTTAGGGGATACAGGGGGCAATCAGCCCCAGCATTTT
j_call: TRBJ1-1; clone_size: .; v_call: TRBV10-1; d_call: .; cdr3_length: 15; cdr3_aa: CASSESWRGDTEAFF; cdr3_nt: TGCGCCAGCAGTGAGTCGTGGAGGGGAGACACTGAAGCTTTCTTT
j_call: TRBJ1-1; clone_size: .; v_call: TRBV4-2; d_call: .; cdr3_length: 15; cdr3_aa: CASSQERFENTEAFF; cdr3_nt: TGTGCCAGCAGCCAAGAGAGATTTGAGAACACTGAAGCTTTCTTT
j_call: TRBJ1-4; clone_size: .; v_call: TRBV27; d_call: .; cdr3_length: 14; cdr3_aa: CASSLSSTLRRLFF; cdr3_nt: TGTGCCAGCAGTTTATCGTCTACCCTGAGGAGACTGTTTTTT
j_call: TRBJ2-5; clone_size: .; v_call: TRBV12-3/TRBV12-4; d_call: .; cdr3_length: 13; cdr3_aa: CASSLKGGETQYF; cdr3_nt: TGTGCCAGCAGTTTAAAGGGGGGGGAGACCCAGTACTTC
j_call: TRBJ1-2; clone_size: .; v_call: TRBV19; d_call: .; cdr3_length: 12; cdr3_aa: CASGNRNYGYTF; cdr3_nt: TGTGCCAGTGGGAACAGAAACTATGGCTACACCTTC
j_call: TRBJ2-7; clone_size: .; v_call: TRBV11-2; d_call: TRBD1; cdr3_length: 16; cdr3_aa: CASSVRDRGLLYEQYF; cdr3_nt: TGTGCCAGCAGCGTGAGGGACAGGGGCTTACTCTACGAGCAGTACTTC
j_call: TRBJ2-7; clone_size: .; v_call: TRBV27; d_call: .; cdr3_length: 15; cdr3_aa: CASSLGTGRAYEQYF; cdr3_nt: TGTGCCAGCAGTTTAGGTACAGGGCGAGCCTACGAGCAGTACTTC
j_call: TRBJ2-7; clone_size: .; v_call: TRBV10-3; d_call: .; cdr3_length: 13; cdr3_aa: CAISETAGGEQYF; cdr3_nt: TGTGCCATCAGTGAGACCGCTGGGGGAGAGCAGTACTTC
j_call: TRBJ2-5; clone_size: once; v_call: TRBV2; d_call: TRBD1; cdr3_length: 15; cdr3_aa: CASTERTGGRETQYF; cdr3_nt: TGTGCCAGCACCGAACGGACAGGGGGCCGAGAGACCCAGTACTTC
j_call: TRBJ2-1; clone_size: .; v_call: TRBV10-3; d_call: TRBD1; cdr3_length: 17; cdr3_aa: CAISGPRQGAGGNEQFF; cdr3_nt: TGTGCCATCAGTGGCCCCAGACAGGGGGCGGGTGGCAATGAGCAGTTCTTC
j_call: TRBJ2-3; clone_size: .; v_call: TRBV4-3; d_call: .; cdr3_length: 12; cdr3_aa: CASSQDDHTQYF; cdr3_nt: TGCGCCAGCAGCCAAGATGATCATACGCAGTATTTT
j_call: TRBJ1-1; clone_size: .; v_call: TRBV7-2; d_call: TRBD1; cdr3_length: 14; cdr3_aa: CASSNGQAGTEAFF; cdr3_nt: TGTGCCAGCAGCAACGGACAGGCGGGGACTGAAGCTTTCTTT
j_call: TRBJ2-7; clone_size: .; v_call: TRBV6-5; d_call: TRBD1; cdr3_length: 14; cdr3_aa: CASSQTGESYEQYF; cdr3_nt: TGTGCCAGCAGCCAGACAGGGGAATCCTACGAGCAGTACTTC
j_call: TRBJ2-6; clone_size: .; v_call: TRBV7-6; d_call: TRBD1; cdr3_length: 19; cdr3_aa: CASSLAPGQGLSGANVLTF; cdr3_nt: TGTGCCAGCAGCTTAGCCCCGGGACAGGGACTCTCTGGGGCCAACGTCCTGACTTTC
j_call: TRBJ1-3; clone_size: .; v_call: TRBV27; d_call: .; cdr3_length: 10; cdr3_aa: CASTGNTIYF; cdr3_nt: TGTGCCAGCACTGGAAACACCATATATTTT
j_call: TRBJ2-1; clone_size: .; v_call: TRBV18; d_call: TRBD2; cdr3_length: 14; cdr3_aa: CASYAGGAYNEQFF; cdr3_nt: TGTGCCAGCTACGCGGGGGGGGCCTACAATGAGCAGTTCTTC
j_call: TRBJ2-7; clone_size: .; v_call: TRBV5-1; d_call: .; cdr3_length: 11; cdr3_aa: CASSLAGEQYF; cdr3_nt: TGCGCCAGCAGCTTGGCCGGCGAGCAGTACTTC
j_call: TRBJ1-6; clone_size: .; v_call: TRBV10-3; d_call: TRBD1; cdr3_length: 13; cdr3_aa: CAISGDRALPLHF; cdr3_nt: TGTGCCATCAGTGGGGACAGGGCTTTACCCCTCCACTTT
j_call: TRBJ2-7; clone_size: .; v_call: TRBV7-9; d_call: .; cdr3_length: 13; cdr3_aa: CASSLGRDYEQYF; cdr3_nt: TGTGCCAGCAGCTTAGGCCGGGACTACGAGCAGTACTTC
j_call: TRBJ1-6; clone_size: .; v_call: TRBV7-9; d_call: .; cdr3_length: 14; cdr3_aa: CASSLGAYNSPLHF; cdr3_nt: TGTGCCAGCAGCTTGGGGGCATATAATTCACCCCTCCACTTT
j_call: TRBJ1-6; clone_size: .; v_call: TRBV7-9; d_call: .; cdr3_length: 19; cdr3_aa: CASSLMVGVGSSYNSPLHF; cdr3_nt: TGTGCCAGCAGCTTAATGGTTGGGGTCGGGAGCTCCTATAATTCACCCCTCCACTTT
j_call: TRBJ2-1; clone_size: .; v_call: TRBV6-5; d_call: .; cdr3_length: 13; cdr3_aa: CASSPAGYNEQFF; cdr3_nt: TGTGCCAGCAGCCCAGCAGGCTACAATGAGCAGTTCTTC